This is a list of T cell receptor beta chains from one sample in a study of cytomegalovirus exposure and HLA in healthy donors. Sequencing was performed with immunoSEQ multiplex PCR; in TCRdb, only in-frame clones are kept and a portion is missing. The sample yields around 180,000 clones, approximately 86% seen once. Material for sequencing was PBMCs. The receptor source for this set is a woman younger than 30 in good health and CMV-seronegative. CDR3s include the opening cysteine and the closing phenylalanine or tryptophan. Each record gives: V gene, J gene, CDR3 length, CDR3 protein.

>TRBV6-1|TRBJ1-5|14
CASSEGQGQQPQHF
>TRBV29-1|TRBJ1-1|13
CSVAGVGGTEAFF
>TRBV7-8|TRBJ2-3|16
CASSSSTGVTTDTQYF
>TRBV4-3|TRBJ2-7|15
CASSQARRDPYEQYF
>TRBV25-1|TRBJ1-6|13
CASSDGGNSPLHF
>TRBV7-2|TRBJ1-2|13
CASSWDRSYGYTF
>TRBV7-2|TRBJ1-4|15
CASSLTGGADEKLFF
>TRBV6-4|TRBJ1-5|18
CASSDRGQGKWGNQPQHF
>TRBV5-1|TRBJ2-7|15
CASSSEGTGGYEQYF
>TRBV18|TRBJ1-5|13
CASSTGLNQPQHF
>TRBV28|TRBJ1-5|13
CASREGMGQPQHF
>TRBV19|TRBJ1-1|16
CASSAGTGGTNTEAFF
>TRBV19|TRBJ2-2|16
CASRAPAGGFTGELFF
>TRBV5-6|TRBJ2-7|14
CASSLVTVTYEQYF
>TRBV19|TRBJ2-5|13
CASSIVASETQYF
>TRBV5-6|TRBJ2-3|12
CASSPGADTQYF
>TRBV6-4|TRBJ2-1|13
CASSDFGGNEQFF
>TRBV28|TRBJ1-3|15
CASSPGGALANTIYF
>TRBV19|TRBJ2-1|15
CASSIWEGGSNEQFF
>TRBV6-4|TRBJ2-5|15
CASSDSPAPQETQYF
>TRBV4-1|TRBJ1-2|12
CASSQEAYGYTF
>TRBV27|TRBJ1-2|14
CASSGDRGPGGYTF